This T cell receptor beta chain was retrieved from a study of preoperative IRX-2 immunotherapy in early breast cancer. Profiling relied on immunoSEQ multiplex PCR, and the TCRdb table lists in-frame clones only, not all of them. The top ten clones hold approximately 9.4% of a sample with about 23,000 clones, roughly nine tenths of them seen once. The CDR3 sequence is 14 residues long. Trimming took off 3 bases at V and 4 bases at J, with 12 bases between the two ends. From germline, CDR1 is SEHNR and CDR2 FQNEAQ (reference sequence). Sample treatment: preoperative locoregional IRX-2 cytokine immunotherapy.

The receptor was derived from a human donor with breast cancer. This specimen was tumor tissue, taken after IRX-2 immunotherapy. The chain links TRBV7-9 to TRBJ2-5; no clear D gene. The CDR3 DNA reads TGTGCCAGCAGCTTTTCAGTAAATGGAGAGACCCAGTACTTC. Amino acid sequence: CASSFSVNGETQYF.